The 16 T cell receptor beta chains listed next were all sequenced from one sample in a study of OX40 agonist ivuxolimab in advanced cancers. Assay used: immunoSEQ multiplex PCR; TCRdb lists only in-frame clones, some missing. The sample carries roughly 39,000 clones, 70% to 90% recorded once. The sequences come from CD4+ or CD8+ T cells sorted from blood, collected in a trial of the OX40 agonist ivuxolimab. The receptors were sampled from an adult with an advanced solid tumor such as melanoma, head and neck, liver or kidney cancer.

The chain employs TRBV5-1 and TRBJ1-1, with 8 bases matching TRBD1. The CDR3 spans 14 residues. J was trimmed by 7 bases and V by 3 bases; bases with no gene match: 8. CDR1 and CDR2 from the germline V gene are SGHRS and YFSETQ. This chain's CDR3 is CASSWSQGAVEAFF. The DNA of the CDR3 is TGCGCCAGCAGCTGGTCCCAGGGGGCGGTTGAAGCTTTCTTT.

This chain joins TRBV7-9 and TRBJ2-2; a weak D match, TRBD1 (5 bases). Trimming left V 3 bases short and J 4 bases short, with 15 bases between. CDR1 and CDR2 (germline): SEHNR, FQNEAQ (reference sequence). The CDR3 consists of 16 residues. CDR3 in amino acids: CASSFAPGSSTGELFF. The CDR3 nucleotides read TGTGCCAGCAGCTTCGCTCCAGGGTCTAGCACCGGGGAGCTGTTTTTT.

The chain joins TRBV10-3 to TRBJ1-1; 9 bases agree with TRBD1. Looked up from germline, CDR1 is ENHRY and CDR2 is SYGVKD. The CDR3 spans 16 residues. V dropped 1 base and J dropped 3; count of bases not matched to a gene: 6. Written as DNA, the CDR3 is TGTGCCATCAGTGAGTTAACAGGGGGCGCCGACACTGAAGCTTTCTTT. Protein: CAISELTGGADTEAFF.

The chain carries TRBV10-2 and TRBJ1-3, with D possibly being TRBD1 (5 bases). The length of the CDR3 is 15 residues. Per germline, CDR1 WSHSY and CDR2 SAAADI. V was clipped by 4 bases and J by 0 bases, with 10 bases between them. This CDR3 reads CASSARAYSGNTIYF. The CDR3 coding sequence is TGCGCCAGCAGTGCCAGGGCCTACTCTGGAAACACCATATATTTT.

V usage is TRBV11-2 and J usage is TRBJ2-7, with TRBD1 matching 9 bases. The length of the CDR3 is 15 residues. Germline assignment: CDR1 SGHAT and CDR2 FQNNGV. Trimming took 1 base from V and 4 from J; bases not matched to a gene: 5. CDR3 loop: CASSLAQGARYEQYF. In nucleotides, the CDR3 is TGTGCCAGCAGCTTAGCACAGGGGGCGCGGTACGAGCAGTACTTC.

The CDR3 bases are TGTGCCAGCAGTTCTCTAGCGGGAGGCTCCTACGAGCAGTACTTC. It translates to CASSSLAGGSYEQYF. The rearrangement joins TRBV28 to TRBJ2-7; 11 bases match TRBD2. Germline CDR1 MDHEN, CDR2 SYDVKM. The length of the CDR3 is 15 residues. J was trimmed by 0 bases and V by 4 bases; bases with no gene match: 2.

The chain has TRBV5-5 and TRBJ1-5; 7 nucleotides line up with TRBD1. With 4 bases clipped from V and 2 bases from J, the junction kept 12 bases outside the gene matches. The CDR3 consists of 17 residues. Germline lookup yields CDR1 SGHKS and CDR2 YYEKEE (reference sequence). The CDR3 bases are TGTGCCAGCAGCCTACTATTGACAGGGAAGGGCAATCAGCCCCAGCATTTT. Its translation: CASSLLLTGKGNQPQHF. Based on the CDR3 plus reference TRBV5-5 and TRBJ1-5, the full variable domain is DAGVTQSPTHLIKTRGQQVTLRCSPISGHKSVSWYQQVLGQGPQFIFQYYEKEERGRGNFPDRFSARQFPNYSSELNVNALLLGDSALYLCASSLLLTGKGNQPQHFGDGTRLSIL.

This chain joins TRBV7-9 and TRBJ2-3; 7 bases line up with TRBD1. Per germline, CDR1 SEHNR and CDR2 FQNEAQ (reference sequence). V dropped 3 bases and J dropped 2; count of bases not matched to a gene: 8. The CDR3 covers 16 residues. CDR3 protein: CASSFGHRGITDTQYF. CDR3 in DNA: TGTGCCAGCAGCTTTGGCCACAGGGGAATCACAGATACGCAGTATTTT.

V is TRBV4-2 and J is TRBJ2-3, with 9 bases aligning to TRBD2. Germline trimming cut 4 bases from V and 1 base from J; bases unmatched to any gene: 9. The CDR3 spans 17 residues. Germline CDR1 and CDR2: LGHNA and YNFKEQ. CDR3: CASSLKALAGRTDTQYF. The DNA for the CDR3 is TGTGCCAGCAGCCTCAAAGCCCTAGCGGGGCGCACAGATACGCAGTATTTT.

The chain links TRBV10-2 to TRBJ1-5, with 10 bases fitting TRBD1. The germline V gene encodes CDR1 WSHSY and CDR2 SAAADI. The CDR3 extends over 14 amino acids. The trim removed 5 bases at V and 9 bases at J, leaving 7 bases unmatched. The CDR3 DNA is TGCGCCAGCAGTCAGGGGACAGGGGTCTTGCCCCAGCATTTT. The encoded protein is CASSQGTGVLPQHF.

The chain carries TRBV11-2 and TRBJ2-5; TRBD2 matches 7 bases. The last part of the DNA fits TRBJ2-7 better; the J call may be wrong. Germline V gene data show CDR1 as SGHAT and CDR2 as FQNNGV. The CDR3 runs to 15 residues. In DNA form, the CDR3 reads TGTGCCAGCAGCTTAGAGATGGGGGGGATCTACGAGCAGTACTTC. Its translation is CASSLEMGGIYEQYF.

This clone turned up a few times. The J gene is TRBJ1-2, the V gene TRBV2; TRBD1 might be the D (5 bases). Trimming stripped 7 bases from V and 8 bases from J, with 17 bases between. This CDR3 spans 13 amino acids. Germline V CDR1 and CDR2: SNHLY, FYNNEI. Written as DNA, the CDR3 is TGTGCCAGCACCGGGACGGAGGTAGGGGGCTACACCTTC. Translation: CASTGTEVGGYTF.

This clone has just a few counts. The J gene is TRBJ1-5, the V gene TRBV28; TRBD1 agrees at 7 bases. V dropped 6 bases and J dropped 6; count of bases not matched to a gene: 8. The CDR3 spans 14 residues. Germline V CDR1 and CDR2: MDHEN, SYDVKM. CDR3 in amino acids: CASRNRGGSQPQHF. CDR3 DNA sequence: TGTGCCAGCAGAAACAGGGGTGGTAGTCAGCCCCAGCATTTT.

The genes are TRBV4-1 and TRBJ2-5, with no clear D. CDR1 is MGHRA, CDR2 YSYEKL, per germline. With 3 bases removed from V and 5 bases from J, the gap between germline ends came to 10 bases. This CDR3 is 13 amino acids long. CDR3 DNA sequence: TGCGCCAGCAGCCACCCATCGTATGAGACCCAGTACTTC. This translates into CASSHPSYETQYF.

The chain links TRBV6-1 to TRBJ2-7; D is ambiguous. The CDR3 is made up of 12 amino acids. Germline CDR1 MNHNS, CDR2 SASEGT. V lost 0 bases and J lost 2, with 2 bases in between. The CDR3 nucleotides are TGTGCCAGCAGTGAAGCAGCCTACGAGCAGTACTTC. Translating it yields CASSEAAYEQYF.

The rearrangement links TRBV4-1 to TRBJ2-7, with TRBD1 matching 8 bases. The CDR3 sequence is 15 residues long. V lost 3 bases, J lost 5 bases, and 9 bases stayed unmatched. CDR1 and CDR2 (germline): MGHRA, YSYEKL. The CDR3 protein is CASSHRQGSQDEQYF. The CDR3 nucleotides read TGCGCCAGCAGCCATAGACAGGGGTCCCAGGACGAGCAGTACTTC.